This entry is about one TCR beta chain. The antigen is unknown. The data were obtained in a study of naive and memory T cell subsets. Findings of the study overall: Between naive and memory subsets, TCR abundance power law exponents differed. Possibly reflecting memory cells re-expressing CD45RA, a few larger clonotypes occurred in naive repertoires, especially CD8.

Two oligonucleotides, mixed equimolar, formed the beta constant-region primer covering TRBC1 and TRBC2. Ligated cDNA was amplified by four rounds of PCR with nested alpha and beta constant-region primers and SP2. TCRdb called the UMI-ligation and nested PCR reads again in MiXCR, with one record for every CDR3 protein. This sample has under 150,000 distinct CDR3 sequences, with approximately 21% found just once. CMV status came from CD4+ IFNgamma after overnight CMV lysate stimulation. Cells stained for CD3, CD4, CD8, CD45RA and CD27 were sorted into four subsets. The germline V and J ends were trimmed by 8 bases and 3 bases, with 14 bases remaining between them. Germline-derived CDR1 and CDR2 are MNHNS and SASEGT. The CDR3 extends over 13 amino acids.

Sequenced material: naive CD8+ T cells from blood. J is TRBJ2-7 and V is TRBV6-1, with D possibly being TRBD1 (6 bases). The TCR was taken from a human donor in good health. The CDR3: CASGPTGNYEQYF. CDR3 sequence (DNA): TGTGCCAGCGGGCCCACAGGGAACTACGAGCAGTACTTC.